One TCR beta chain is described in this entry. This specimen comes from a study of T cell changes during pregnancy in multiple sclerosis. TCRdb keeps only in-frame clones here, not all; method: immunoSEQ multiplex PCR. Among about 70,000 clones listed, approximately 92% were seen once. The CDR3 sequence is 13 residues long. V lost 6 bases and J 8 bases, leaving 14 bases between the germline ends. Looked up from germline, CDR1 is SEHNR and CDR2 is FQNEAQ (reference sequence). This receptor was identified in a female donor in good health, enrolled as a control in a pregnancy study. The material was CD8+ T cells from peripheral blood mononuclear cells, obtained in the third trimester of pregnancy. The chain links TRBV7-9 to TRBJ2-1; TRBD1 might be the D (6 bases). CDR3 residues: CASSQLGGYEQFF. The CDR3 DNA sequence: TGTGCCAGCAGTCAACTTGGGGGCTATGAGCAGTTCTTC.